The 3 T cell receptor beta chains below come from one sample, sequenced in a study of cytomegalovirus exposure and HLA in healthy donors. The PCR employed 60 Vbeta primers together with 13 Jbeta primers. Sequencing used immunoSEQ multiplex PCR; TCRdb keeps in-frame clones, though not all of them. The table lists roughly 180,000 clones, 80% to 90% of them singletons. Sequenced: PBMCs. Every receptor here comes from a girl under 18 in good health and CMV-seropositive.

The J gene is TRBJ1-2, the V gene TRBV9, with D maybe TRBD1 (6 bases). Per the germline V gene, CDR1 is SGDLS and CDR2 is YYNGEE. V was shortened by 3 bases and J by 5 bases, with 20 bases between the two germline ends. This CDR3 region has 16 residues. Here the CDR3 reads CASSATGTARGYGYTF. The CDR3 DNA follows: TGTGCCAGCAGCGCTACCGGGACGGCTAGGGGGTATGGCTACACCTTC.

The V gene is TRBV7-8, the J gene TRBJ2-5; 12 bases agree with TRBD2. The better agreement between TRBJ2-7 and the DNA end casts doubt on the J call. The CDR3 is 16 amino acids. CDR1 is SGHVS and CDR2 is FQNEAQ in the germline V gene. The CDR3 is CASSLGLAGATYEQYF. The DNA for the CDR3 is TGTGCCAGCAGCTTAGGACTAGCGGGGGCTACCTACGAGCAGTACTTC.

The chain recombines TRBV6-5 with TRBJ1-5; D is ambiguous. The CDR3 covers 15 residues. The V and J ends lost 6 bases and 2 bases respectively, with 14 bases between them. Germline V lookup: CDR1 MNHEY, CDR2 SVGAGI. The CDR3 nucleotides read TGTGCCAGCAGCCCCACAGATAACGGCAATCAGCCCCAGCATTTT. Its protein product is CASSPTDNGNQPQHF.